The 24 T cell receptor beta chains below come from one sample, sequenced in a study of cytotoxic CD8 clonotypes in ibrutinib-treated CLL. Assay used: immunoSEQ multiplex PCR; TCRdb lists only in-frame clones, some missing. The sample carries about 50,000 clones, about three fifths recorded once. The material sequenced was PBMCs, taken after 24 months of ibrutinib treatment. The receptors derive from a human donor with chronic lymphocytic leukemia.

This clone has a single count. The chain recombines TRBV6-6 with TRBJ2-5, with D maybe TRBD2 (6 bases). Germline V gene sequence: CDR1 MNHNY, CDR2 SVGAGI (reference sequence). This CDR3 is built from 14 residues. V lost 5 bases, J lost 7 bases, and 17 bases lay in between. CDR3 coding DNA: TGTGCCAGCAGTGCCGACCTTCTCGGGGGGACCCAGTACTTC. This translates into CASSADLLGGTQYF.

V and J are TRBV5-1 and TRBJ1-1, with D possibly matching TRBD1 (5 bases). CDR1 and CDR2 (germline): SGHRS, YFSETQ. The length of the CDR3 is 14 residues. Trimming stripped 2 bases from V and 5 bases from J, with 13 bases between. CDR3 sequence reads: CASSLEGRQTEAFF. The CDR3 nucleotides are TGCGCCAGCAGCTTAGAGGGGCGACAGACTGAAGCTTTCTTT.

This clone was observed many times. V usage is TRBV9 and J usage is TRBJ2-7; D unresolved. There are 14 residues in the CDR3. In germline, CDR1 is SGDLS, CDR2 YYNGEE. V lost 1 base and J lost 2, with 10 bases in between. CDR3 residues: CASSVRTGPYEQYF. CDR3 bases: TGTGCCAGCAGCGTAAGGACCGGCCCCTACGAGCAGTACTTC. Full variable domain (remainder filled in from reference TRBV9 and TRBJ2-7): DSGVTQTPKHLITATGQRVTLRCSPRSGDLSVYWYQQSLDQGLQFLIQYYNGEERAKGNILERFSAQQFPDLHSELNLSSLELGDSALYFCASSVRTGPYEQYFGPGTRLTVT.

This clone has at least ten counts. This sequence joins TRBV5-5 and TRBJ2-2; 9 bases agree with TRBD2. Germline V CDR1 and CDR2: SGHKS, YYEKEE (reference sequence). The CDR3 spans 15 residues. Trimming took 4 bases from V and 7 from J; bases not matched to a gene: 8. The CDR3 DNA reads as TGTGCCAGCAGCCTCGGGACTAGCCAGGGCGGGGAGCTGTTTTTT. It codes for CASSLGTSQGGELFF. Supplemented by reference TRBV5-5 and TRBJ2-2, the full variable domain reads DAGVTQSPTHLIKTRGQQVTLRCSPISGHKSVSWYQQVLGQGPQFIFQYYEKEERGRGNFPDRFSARQFPNYSSELNVNALLLGDSALYLCASSLGTSQGGELFFGEGSRLTVL.

The rearrangement joins TRBV12-5 to TRBJ2-1; 7 bases map to TRBD1. The CDR3 has 16 residues. The germline V gene encodes CDR1 LGHNT and CDR2 FRNRAP. Losses at the gene ends were 5 bases for V and 0 bases for J; bases not matched to a gene: 7. DNA of the CDR3: TGTGCTAGTGGTGCTAATAGGGGGCTCTCCTACAATGAGCAGTTCTTC. As protein: CASGANRGLSYNEQFF.

This clone has a handful of counts. V usage is TRBV5-1 and J usage is TRBJ1-3, with D unresolved. CDR1 is SGHRS, CDR2 YFSETQ, per germline. The germline V and J ends were trimmed by 4 bases and 0 bases, with 11 bases remaining between them. This CDR3 region has 15 residues. The CDR3 DNA reads as TGCGCCAGCAGCCCGTGGATGGACTCTGGAAACACCATATATTTT. This sequence encodes CASSPWMDSGNTIYF.

The chain recombines TRBV6-6 with TRBJ1-2; D perhaps matches TRBD1 (5 bases). CDR1 and CDR2 (germline): MNHNY, SVGAGI (reference sequence). The CDR3 is made up of 14 amino acids. The V end was cut by 4 bases, the J end by 2 bases, with 11 bases between. In DNA form, the CDR3 reads TGTGCCAGCAGTTCCGGGACTCCGAACTATGGCTACACCTTC. It is translated as CASSSGTPNYGYTF.

This chain connects TRBV10-3 to TRBJ2-5; maybe TRBD1 (6 bases). The CDR3 spans 13 residues. Germline CDR1 ENHRY, CDR2 SYGVKD. Trimming took off 5 bases at V and 1 base at J, with 8 bases between the two ends. The CDR3 bases are TGTGCCATCAGTTGGGACACCCAAGAGACCCAGTACTTC. Translated: CAISWDTQETQYF.

The rearrangement links TRBV5-1 to TRBJ2-3, with D tentatively TRBD2 (7 bases). Germline V lookup: CDR1 SGHRS, CDR2 YFSETQ. Trimming took off 0 bases at V and 2 bases at J, with 16 bases between the two ends. The CDR3 spans 17 residues. The CDR3 loop is CASSLEGNGGPTDTQYF. Here the CDR3 DNA reads TGCGCCAGCAGCTTGGAGGGCAACGGGGGGCCCACAGATACGCAGTATTTT.

This chain links TRBV5-8 with TRBJ2-5; perhaps TRBD1 as D (6 bases). The V gene lost 6 bases and the J gene lost 5 bases, with 26 bases spanning the gap. There are 17 residues in the CDR3. Germline V gene data show CDR1 as SGHTS and CDR2 as YDEGEE. The CDR3 DNA reads as TGTGCCAGCACCTGGGGGTGGCCGCCGAGCCAGGGGGAGACCCAGTACTTC. It specifies CASTWGWPPSQGETQYF.

The chain links TRBV4-1 to TRBJ1-1; tentative D call: TRBD1 (5 bases). CDR1 and CDR2 from the germline V gene are MGHRA and YSYEKL. The CDR3 consists of 16 residues. The V and J ends lost 0 bases and 3 bases respectively, with 14 bases between them. This CDR3 is CASSQDLRGRDTEAFF. The CDR3 bases are TGCGCCAGCAGCCAAGATCTCCGGGGCAGGGACACTGAAGCTTTCTTT.

The chain uses TRBV13 and TRBJ1-6; 11 bases fit TRBD1. The trim removed 4 bases at V and 9 bases at J, leaving 8 bases unmatched. The CDR3 totals 16 residues. Germline CDR1 is PRHDT and CDR2 is FYEKMQ (reference sequence). CDR3 coding DNA: TGTGCCAGCAGCTCACGGGACAGGGGGTGGTTTTCACCCCTCCACTTT. It encodes CASSSRDRGWFSPLHF.

The V call is TRBV2, the J call TRBJ1-2; TRBD1 agrees at 7 bases. V was pared by 1 base and J by 3 bases, with 5 bases of the junction left unmatched. The CDR3 runs to 15 residues. Germline lookup yields CDR1 SNHLY and CDR2 FYNNEI. The CDR3 spells CASSEGQGGDYGYTF. The CDR3 coding sequence is TGTGCCAGCAGTGAAGGACAGGGAGGGGACTATGGCTACACCTTC.

The chain is built from TRBV5-4 and TRBJ1-2; unclear D gene. The CDR3 loop spans 15 amino acids. Germline assignment: CDR1 SGHNT and CDR2 YYREEE (reference sequence). Trimming stripped 7 bases from V and 4 bases from J, with 20 bases between. The CDR3 sequence: CASAPGEGAAYGYTF. The CDR3, as DNA: TGTGCCAGCGCCCCGGGCGAGGGCGCTGCCTATGGCTACACCTTC.

The chain couples TRBV11-1 to TRBJ1-1, with 10 bases that match TRBD1. Germline CDR1 reads SGHAT; CDR2 reads FQDESV (reference sequence). V was clipped by 0 bases and J by 6 bases; unmatched bases: 4. The CDR3 sequence is 15 residues long. The CDR3 bases are TGTGCCAGCAGCTTAGCGGGACAGGGGTTTTCTGAAGCTTTCTTT. Translated: CASSLAGQGFSEAFF.

The J gene is TRBJ1-1, the V gene TRBV6-5, with D maybe TRBD1 (6 bases). Germline loops: CDR1 MNHEY, CDR2 SVGAGI. With 5 bases removed from V and 10 bases from J, the gap between germline ends came to 14 bases. This CDR3 comprises 12 residues. The chain's CDR3 is CASSGGQGSAFF. The CDR3 coding sequence is TGTGCCAGCAGTGGGGGGCAGGGCTCAGCTTTCTTT.

This clone was picked up one time. The rearrangement uses TRBV14 and TRBJ1-2; D is undetermined. V was pared by 0 bases and J by 4 bases, with 18 bases between. Germline CDR1 is SGHDN and CDR2 is FVKESK. The CDR3 is 17 amino acids. In DNA form, the CDR3 reads TGTGCCAGCAGCCAAGATTTTTTCGGCAGCTCCGTCTATGGCTACACCTTC. It yields the protein CASSQDFFGSSVYGYTF.

Written as DNA, the CDR3 is TGTGCCAGTAGTATGACAGGGGCGAGGGACACTGAAGCTTTCTTT. Protein: CASSMTGARDTEAFF. V is TRBV19 and J is TRBJ1-1; TRBD1 agrees at 8 bases. Germline lookup yields CDR1 LNHDA and CDR2 SQIVND (reference sequence). The CDR3 loop spans 15 amino acids. After removal of 3 bases from V and 3 bases from J, the junction contained 6 bases not matched to a gene.

The rearrangement joins TRBV4-1 to TRBJ1-2; D unresolved. The ends were cut back, 4 bases at V and 1 base at J, with 13 bases in the middle. CDR3 length: 15 residues. Per germline, CDR1 MGHRA and CDR2 YSYEKL. The CDR3, as DNA: TGCGCCAGCAGCCTCCCAGTGGGCAGTAACTATGGCTACACCTTC. Protein product: CASSLPVGSNYGYTF.

This clone came up a few times. The chain has TRBV4-1 and TRBJ2-7; TRBD2 matches 16 bases. Germline CDR1 reads MGHRA; CDR2 reads YSYEKL. The V gene end was trimmed by 5 bases and the J gene end by 2 bases; junction bases not matched to a gene: 21. The CDR3 covers 22 residues. For the CDR3, the DNA is TGCGCCAGCAGCTCCTGGGGTAGCCGTACGGGACTAGCGGGGGGGACAACCTACGAGCAGTACTTC. Translation gives CASSSWGSRTGLAGGTTYEQYF.

The chain employs TRBV6-5 and TRBJ2-7; D is uncertain. Per germline, CDR1 MNHEY and CDR2 SVGAGI. Trimming cost V 7 bases and J 6 bases, with 13 bases left between them. The CDR3 length is 12 residues. In DNA, the CDR3 is TGTGCCAGCAATGGAGTGTCGGGCGAGCAGTACTTC. This gives the protein CASNGVSGEQYF.

The chain combines TRBV5-1 with TRBJ2-5, with D perhaps TRBD2 (5 bases). Trimming stripped 4 bases from V and 1 base from J, with 8 bases between. This CDR3 is 13 amino acids long. In germline, CDR1 is SGHRS, CDR2 YFSETQ. This CDR3 reads CASSPGFQETQYF. CDR3 coding DNA: TGCGCCAGCAGCCCGGGGTTCCAAGAGACCCAGTACTTC.

This clone occurred once. V gene TRBV5-8 combines with J gene TRBJ2-1; no definite D call. CDR3 length equals 15 residues. Germline CDR1 reads SGHTS; CDR2 reads YDEGEE. The V and J ends lost 2 bases and 0 bases respectively, with 9 bases between them. CDR3 sequence: CASSFGARSYNEQFF. The CDR3 DNA sequence: TGTGCCAGCAGCTTTGGCGCCCGCTCCTACAATGAGCAGTTCTTC.

This clone turned up a few times. The rearrangement joins TRBV9 to TRBJ2-7, with a weak D call TRBD1 (6 bases). There are 13 residues in the CDR3. The V and J ends lost 1 base and 3 bases respectively, with 8 bases between them. Looked up from germline, CDR1 is SGDLS and CDR2 is YYNGEE. CDR3 in DNA: TGTGCCAGCAGCGTAAAAGGGGGCTACGAGCAGTACTTC. It codes for CASSVKGGYEQYF.